Listed below are T cell receptor beta chains from one sample, sequenced in a study of T-cell memory formation after mild COVID-19. TCRdb processed the 5' RACE reads anew with MiXCR; each CDR3 protein has one entry. This sample carries about 470,000 distinct CDR3 sequences, roughly 23% of them seen once, and the ten largest clones take around 13%. Material: PBMCs or a T cell subset sorted from them (not recorded which). These receptors were collected from an adult woman who had mild COVID-19 (a few samples of this study predate the infection). Cell type and time point are not known. The CDR3 runs from the conserved cysteine through the conserved F or W. Fields, in order: V gene, D gene, J gene, clone size, CDR3 DNA, CDR3 protein. D genes are given only for firm matches. The size of a clone is reported for some rows only, either as once, few or many, or as a class for expanded clones.

TRBV11-2	NA	TRBJ1-1	NA	TGTGCCAGCAGCCCAGGGTTCTGGGACGAGTACACTGAAGCTTTCTTT	CASSPGFWDEYTEAFF
TRBV14	NA	TRBJ2-1	few	TGTGCCAGCAGCCAAGATCAGGCCTCGAGCTCCTACAATGAGCAGTTCTTC	CASSQDQASSSYNEQFF
TRBV6-5	NA	TRBJ2-1	NA	TGTGCCAGCAGGGGACCGTTAGGAGAGCAGTTCTTC	CASRGPLGEQFF
TRBV10-3	NA	TRBJ2-7	few	TGTGCCATTGGCAGGGACTACGAGCAGTACTTC	CAIGRDYEQYF
TRBV7-9	NA	TRBJ2-2	few	TGTGCCAGCAGCTTCGCTAGCAGCTCGAACACCGGGGAGCTGTTTTTT	CASSFASSSNTGELFF
TRBV5-1	NA	TRBJ2-7	many	TGCGCCAGCAGCGGACTGGCCTACGAGCAGTACTTC	CASSGLAYEQYF
TRBV27	NA	TRBJ2-7	few	TGTGCCAGCAGTCCGATCGCAGGTAACCACGAGCAGTACTTC	CASSPIAGNHEQYF
TRBV7-9	TRBD2	TRBJ2-7	few	TGTGCCAGCAGCCCCGGGACTAGCGGGAGCCCTACGGAGGAGCAGTACTTC	CASSPGTSGSPTEEQYF
TRBV6-5	TRBD2	TRBJ2-4	few	TGTGCCAGCAGTTACCTCAAACGACTAGCGCTAGCCAAAAACATTCAGTACTTC	CASSYLKRLALAKNIQYF
TRBV4-2	NA	TRBJ2-1	few	TGTGCCAGCAGCCAAGATAGGCGGTCCTACAATGAGCAGTTCTTC	CASSQDRRSYNEQFF
TRBV12-3/TRBV12-4	NA	TRBJ1-2	NA	TGTGCCAGCAGCCACGGCGGGCAGGACTATGGCTACACCTTC	CASSHGGQDYGYTF
TRBV27	NA	TRBJ2-6	NA	TGTGCCAGCACTTCCCCCGGGGCCGGGGCCAACGTCCTGACTTTC	CASTSPGAGANVLTF
TRBV7-2	NA	TRBJ1-1	NA	TGTGCCAGCAGCTTACATCTCCAGGGGATGAACACTGAAGCTTTCTTT	CASSLHLQGMNTEAFF
TRBV4-1	NA	TRBJ2-1	NA	TGCGCCAGCAGCCCCGGGACCCCGATCCGGAATGAGCAGTTCTTC	CASSPGTPIRNEQFF
TRBV20-1	NA	TRBJ2-7	NA	TGCACCCAGACCAGGGGCCCGGGCGAGCAGTACTTC	CTQTRGPGEQYF
TRBV7-3	NA	TRBJ2-3	NA	TGTGCCAGCAGCCGATATGGCGATACGCAGTATTTT	CASSRYGDTQYF
TRBV11-2	NA	TRBJ1-2	NA	TGTGCCAGCAGTTCGGGACACCCGGGATCCACCTTC	CASSSGHPGSTF
TRBV5-1	TRBD1	TRBJ2-7	few	TGCGCCAGCAGCTTGGGACAGGGACCAACCTACGAGCAGTACTTC	CASSLGQGPTYEQYF
TRBV15	TRBD1	TRBJ2-1	NA	TGTGCCACCAGCAGAGTCGGTCTTTCGTGGGGACAGGGGAAAGATGAGCAGTTCTTC	CATSRVGLSWGQGKDEQFF
TRBV12-3/TRBV12-4	NA	TRBJ2-1	few	TGTGCCAGCAGTTTACAGGCTCCTAATGAGCAGTTCTTC	CASSLQAPNEQFF
TRBV7-9	TRBD1	TRBJ2-2	NA	TGTGCCAGCAGCCCCCCTGGGACAGGGAACACCGGGGAGCTGTTTTTT	CASSPPGTGNTGELFF
TRBV9	TRBD1	TRBJ1-5	few	TGTGCCAGCAGCGTCGGTCCGGGACAGGGCGGTTTACAGCCCCAGCATTTT	CASSVGPGQGGLQPQHF
TRBV6-6	NA	TRBJ2-1	NA	TGTGCCAGCAGTCGCTTATCCCAGGGGGGCATGTACAATGAGCAGTTCTTC	CASSRLSQGGMYNEQFF
TRBV9	TRBD2	TRBJ2-7	few	TGTGCCAGCGCCACCTCTAGCGGGAGTACGGACGAGCAGTACTTC	CASATSSGSTDEQYF